Shown below are 20 T cell receptor beta chains from a single sample sequenced in a study of cytomegalovirus exposure and HLA in healthy donors. PCR employed 60 Vbeta and 13 Jbeta primers. This table comes from immunoSEQ multiplex PCR, and its TCRdb copy is limited to in-frame clones, with some not included. The profile shows around 130,000 clones, around 85% of them singletons. Input material: PBMCs. All receptors come from a woman in her thirties in good health and CMV-seropositive.

V and J are TRBV5-8 and TRBJ1-1; possibly TRBD1 for D (6 bases). The ends were cut back, 0 bases at V and 11 bases at J, with 17 bases in the middle. This CDR3 region has 14 residues. CDR1 and CDR2 from the germline V gene are SGHTS and YDEGEE. The CDR3 region is CASSLGGPDKWAFF. The CDR3 DNA follows: TGTGCCAGCAGCTTGGGGGGGCCCGACAAGTGGGCTTTCTTT.

V and J are TRBV2 and TRBJ1-2, with D perhaps matching TRBD1 (5 bases). CDR3 length equals 14 residues. Germline V CDR1 and CDR2: SNHLY, FYNNEI. The V end lost 1 base, the J end lost 5 bases, and 11 bases lay between the germline ends. CDR3 sequence reads: CASSEDMTDYGYTF. CDR3 in DNA: TGTGCCAGCAGTGAAGACATGACAGATTATGGCTACACCTTC.

A remark on this clone: Other nucleotide sequences from this sample produce the same CDR3. The chain carries TRBV9 and TRBJ2-7, with a tentative D call TRBD1 (6 bases). Trimming removed 1 base from V and 2 bases from J, with 10 bases in between. The CDR3 totals 14 residues. Germline V lookup: CDR1 SGDLS, CDR2 YYNGEE. CDR3 bases: TGTGCCAGCAGCGTAACGGACAGCGCCTACGAGCAGTACTTC. It is translated as CASSVTDSAYEQYF.

The chain uses TRBV6-5 and TRBJ1-1; tentatively, D is TRBD1 (5 bases). V lost 5 bases and J lost 4, with 17 bases in between. The length of the CDR3 is 15 residues. The germline V gene has CDR1 MNHEY and CDR2 SVGAGI. Written as DNA, the CDR3 is TGTGCCAGCAGTAGTGACAGCCTCCCGGCCACTGAAGCTTTCTTT. This encodes CASSSDSLPATEAFF.

This clone was recorded only once. The gene calls are TRBV10-1 and TRBJ2-1; D gene unclear. Germline CDR1 WNHNN, CDR2 SYGVQD (reference sequence). There are 14 residues in the CDR3. V dropped 0 bases and J dropped 9 bases, with 12 bases sitting between them. CDR3 in amino acids: CASSESGFVGEQFF. The CDR3 DNA reads TGCGCCAGCAGTGAGTCGGGCTTCGTGGGTGAGCAGTTCTTC.

The rearrangement links TRBV7-9 to TRBJ1-2; the match to TRBD1 covers 8 bases. CDR3 size: 15 residues. V shed 2 bases, J shed 6 bases, and the junction held 8 bases outside the gene matches. The germline gives CDR1 SEHNR, CDR2 FQNEAQ (reference sequence). CDR3 amino acids: CASSLYGQGGDGYTF. In DNA, the CDR3 is TGTGCCAGCAGCTTATATGGACAGGGTGGAGATGGCTACACCTTC.

V is TRBV2 and J is TRBJ1-4, with D hard to call. Per the germline V gene, CDR1 is SNHLY and CDR2 is FYNNEI. Trimming took off 3 bases at V and 5 bases at J, with 4 bases between the two ends. The length of the CDR3 is 12 residues. CDR3 sequence: CASSDQNEKLFF. Written as DNA, the CDR3 is TGTGCCAGCAGTGATCAGAATGAAAAACTGTTTTTT.

This clone was picked up one time. The chain combines TRBV18 with TRBJ1-2; 7 nucleotides agree with TRBD1. Germline-derived CDR1 and CDR2 are KGHSH and LQKENI. Trimming took 0 bases from V and 0 from J; bases not matched to a gene: 1. The length of the CDR3 is 15 residues. CDR3 region: CASSPPGQTNYGYTF. The CDR3 DNA follows: TGTGCCAGCTCACCACCGGGACAGACTAACTATGGCTACACCTTC.

CDR3 residues: CASSQLSGKLPEAFF. The CDR3 DNA reads TGTGCCAGCAGCCAACTATCAGGGAAACTACCTGAAGCTTTCTTT. The chain is built from TRBV4-2 and TRBJ1-1, with D maybe TRBD1 (5 bases). The V gene's germline CDR1 is LGHNA and CDR2 YNFKEQ. The CDR3 has 15 amino acids. V was cut by 2 bases and J by 6 bases, with 16 bases left in between.

In this sample, this clone turned up once. The chain uses TRBV7-9 and TRBJ1-1, with D possibly being TRBD1 (5 bases). V was pared by 1 base and J by 2 bases, with 8 bases between. Germline CDR1 and CDR2: SEHNR and FQNEAQ (reference sequence). This CDR3 has 14 amino acids. The CDR3 nucleotides are TGTGCCAGCAGCTTAGGTACAGGCAACACTGAAGCTTTCTTT. Protein product: CASSLGTGNTEAFF.

This clone was seen only once. The J gene is TRBJ2-1, the V gene TRBV5-8; 8 bases are a match to TRBD2. J gave up 7 bases and V 3 bases, and 3 bases lay outside the gene matches. Germline V gene sequence: CDR1 SGHTS, CDR2 YDEGEE. The CDR3 has 13 residues. The CDR3 DNA follows: TGTGCCAGCAGCTATTCGGGGGGGAATGAGCAGTTCTTC. Amino acid sequence: CASSYSGGNEQFF.

The J gene is TRBJ2-7, the V gene TRBV18; D possibly corresponds to TRBD2 (7 bases). Trimming took off 1 base at V and 5 bases at J, with 15 bases between the two ends. Germline CDR1 reads KGHSH; CDR2 reads LQKENI. This CDR3 spans 15 amino acids. Here the CDR3 DNA reads TGTGCCAGCTCACCACTCTTCGGGGGGCCGAACGAGCAGTACTTC. Encoded protein: CASSPLFGGPNEQYF.

This clone was counted once. V usage is TRBV2 and J usage is TRBJ2-5, with unresolved D. Trimming shortened V by 4 bases and J by 5 bases, and 5 bases separated the two germline ends. Germline CDR1 SNHLY, CDR2 FYNNEI. This CDR3 region has 11 residues. In DNA, the CDR3 is TGTGCCAGCAGTGCCTTGGAGACCCAGTACTTC. Its translation: CASSALETQYF.

The V and J genes are TRBV27 and TRBJ2-3, with D possibly being TRBD2 (6 bases). CDR1 is MNHEY and CDR2 is SMNVEV in the germline V gene (reference sequence). The germline V and J ends were trimmed by 6 bases and 3 bases, with 13 bases remaining between them. The CDR3 contains 14 residues. CDR3 sequence reads: CASSQRGWTDTQYF. The CDR3 nucleotides read TGTGCCAGCAGCCAACGGGGGTGGACAGATACGCAGTATTTT.

This clone was counted a single time. The V gene is TRBV7-9, the J gene TRBJ2-1, with 13 bases that match TRBD2. The V gene end was trimmed by 1 base and the J gene end by 6 bases; junction bases not matched to a gene: 3. This CDR3 has 16 amino acids. Germline-derived CDR1 and CDR2 are SEHNR and FQNEAQ (reference sequence). The CDR3 is CASSLGTSGSLNEQFF. Written as DNA, the CDR3 is TGTGCCAGCAGCTTAGGGACTAGCGGGAGTCTCAATGAGCAGTTCTTC. The full variable domain, completed using reference TRBV7-9 and TRBJ2-1, is DTGVSQNPRHKITKRGQNVTFRCDPISEHNRLYWYRQTLGQGPEFLTYFQNEAQLEKSRLLSDRFSAERPKGSFSTLEIQRTEQGDSAMYLCASSLGTSGSLNEQFFGPGTRLTVL.

The chain recombines TRBV6-1 with TRBJ2-7; maybe TRBD2 (6 bases). This CDR3 is 13 amino acids long. Germline V lookup: CDR1 MNHNS, CDR2 SASEGT. V shed 6 bases and J shed 0 bases, with 9 bases lying between them. In nucleotides, the CDR3 is TGTGCCAGCAGGCGGGGAGACTCCTACGAGCAGTACTTC. Amino acids: CASRRGDSYEQYF.

The chain combines TRBV28 with TRBJ1-2; D gene uncertain. CDR3 length: 14 amino acids. Trimming left V 3 bases short and J 4 bases short, with 12 bases between. The germline V gene has CDR1 MDHEN and CDR2 SYDVKM. The CDR3 coding sequence is TGTGCCAGCAGTTTGCAGGATGGCGTCTATGGCTACACCTTC. Translated: CASSLQDGVYGYTF.

This chain links TRBV29-1 with TRBJ1-1, with D perhaps matching TRBD1 (5 bases). This CDR3 is built from 14 residues. The germline V gene encodes CDR1 SQVTM and CDR2 ANQGSEA. Trimming pared 6 bases from V and 0 bases from J, leaving 14 bases between. CDR3: CSVLHRLMNTEAFF. In nucleotides, the CDR3 is TGCAGCGTGTTACACAGGTTAATGAACACTGAAGCTTTCTTT.

This clone was detected only once. The rearrangement uses TRBV30 and TRBJ2-1; D call uncertain. Germline CDR1 is GTSNPN and CDR2 is SVGIG (reference sequence). The ends were cut back, 0 bases at V and 4 bases at J, with 7 bases in the middle. This CDR3 comprises 13 residues. Written as DNA, the CDR3 is TGTGCCTGGAGTGTAGGCGGTTACAATGAGCAGTTCTTC. Translating it yields CAWSVGGYNEQFF.

The J gene is TRBJ2-3, the V gene TRBV7-9, with 9 bases that match TRBD2. This CDR3 is built from 17 residues. The V and J ends lost 4 bases and 2 bases, in that order; junction bases with no gene match: 10. The germline CDR1 and CDR2 sequences are SEHNR and FQNEAQ (reference sequence). The CDR3 DNA sequence: TGTGCCAGCAGCTCCGGACTAAGCGGGGGGCACACAGATACGCAGTATTTT. Protein product: CASSSGLSGGHTDTQYF.